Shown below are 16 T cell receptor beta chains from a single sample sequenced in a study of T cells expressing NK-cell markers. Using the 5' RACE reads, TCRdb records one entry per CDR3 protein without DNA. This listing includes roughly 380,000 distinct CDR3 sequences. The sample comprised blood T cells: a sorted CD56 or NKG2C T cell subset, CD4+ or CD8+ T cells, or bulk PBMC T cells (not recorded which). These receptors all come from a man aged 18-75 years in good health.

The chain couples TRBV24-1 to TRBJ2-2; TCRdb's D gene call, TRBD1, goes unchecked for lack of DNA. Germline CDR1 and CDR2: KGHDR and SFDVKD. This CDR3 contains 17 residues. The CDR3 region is CATSGMGQGARTGELFF.

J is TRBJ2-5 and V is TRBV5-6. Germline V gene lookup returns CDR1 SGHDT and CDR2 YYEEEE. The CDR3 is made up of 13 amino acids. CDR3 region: CASSLGRSETQYF.

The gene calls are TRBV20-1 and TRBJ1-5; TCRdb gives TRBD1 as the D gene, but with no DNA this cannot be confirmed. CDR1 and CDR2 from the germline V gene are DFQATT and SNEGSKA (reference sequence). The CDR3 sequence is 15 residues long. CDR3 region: CSAPLKTGGNQPQHF.

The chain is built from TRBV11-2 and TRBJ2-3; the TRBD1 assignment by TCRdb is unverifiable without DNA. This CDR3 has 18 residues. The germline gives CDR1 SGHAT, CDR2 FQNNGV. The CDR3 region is CASTLLGASGGSADTQYF.

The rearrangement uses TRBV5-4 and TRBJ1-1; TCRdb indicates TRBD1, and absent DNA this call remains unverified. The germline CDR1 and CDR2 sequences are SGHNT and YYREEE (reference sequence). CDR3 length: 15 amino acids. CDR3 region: CASSFQGARDTEAFF.

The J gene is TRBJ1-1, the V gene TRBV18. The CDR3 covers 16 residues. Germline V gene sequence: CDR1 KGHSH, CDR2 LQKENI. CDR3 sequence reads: CASSPLNVVTNTEAFF.

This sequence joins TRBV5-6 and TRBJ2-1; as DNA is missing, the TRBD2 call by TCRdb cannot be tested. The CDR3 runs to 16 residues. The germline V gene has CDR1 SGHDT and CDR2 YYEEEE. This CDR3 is CASSFPPSWEYNEQFF. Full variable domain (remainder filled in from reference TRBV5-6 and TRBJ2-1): DAGVTQSPTHLIKTRGQQVTLRCSPKSGHDTVSWYQQALGQGPQFIFQYYEEEERQRGNFPDRFSGHQFPNYSSELNVNALLLGDSALYLCASSFPPSWEYNEQFFGPGTRLTVL.

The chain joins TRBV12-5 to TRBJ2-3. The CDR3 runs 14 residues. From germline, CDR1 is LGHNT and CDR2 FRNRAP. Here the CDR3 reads CASGLVASNGAQYF.

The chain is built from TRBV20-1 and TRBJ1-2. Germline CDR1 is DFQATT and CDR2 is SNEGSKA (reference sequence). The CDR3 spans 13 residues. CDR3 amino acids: CSARDQNRVGYTF.

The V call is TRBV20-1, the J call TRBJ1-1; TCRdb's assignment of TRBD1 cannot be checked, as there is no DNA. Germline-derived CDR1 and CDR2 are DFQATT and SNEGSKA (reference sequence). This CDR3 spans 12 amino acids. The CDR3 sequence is CSAREGGLRAFF.

CDR3: CASSNAISRTNTEAFF. The chain recombines TRBV7-2 with TRBJ1-1. The CDR3 spans 16 residues. CDR1 and CDR2 from the germline V gene are SGHTA and FQGNSA.

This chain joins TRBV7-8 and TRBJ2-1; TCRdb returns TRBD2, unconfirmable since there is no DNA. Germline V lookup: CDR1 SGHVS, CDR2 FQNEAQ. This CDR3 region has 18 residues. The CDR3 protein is CASSLGGWAGGTYNEQFF.

The chain's CDR3 is CSARAEGGLAGGQETQYF. The rearrangement uses TRBV20-1 and TRBJ2-5; TCRdb gives TRBD2 as the D gene, but with no DNA this cannot be confirmed. CDR3 length equals 18 residues. CDR1 is DFQATT and CDR2 is SNEGSKA in the germline V gene (reference sequence).

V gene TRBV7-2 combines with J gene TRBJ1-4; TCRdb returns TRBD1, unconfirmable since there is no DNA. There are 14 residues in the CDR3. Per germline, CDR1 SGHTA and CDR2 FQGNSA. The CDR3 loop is CASSATGTNEKLFF.

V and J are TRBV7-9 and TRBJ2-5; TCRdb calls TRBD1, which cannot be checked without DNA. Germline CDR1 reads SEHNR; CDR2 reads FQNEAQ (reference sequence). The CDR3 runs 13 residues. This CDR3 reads CASSLRTGWTQYF.

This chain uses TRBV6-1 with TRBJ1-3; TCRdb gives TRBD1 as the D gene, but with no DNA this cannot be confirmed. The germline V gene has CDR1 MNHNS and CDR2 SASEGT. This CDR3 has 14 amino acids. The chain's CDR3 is CATCLGTTGNTIYF.